The next 27 T cell receptor beta chains were all read from a single sample in a study of cytomegalovirus exposure and HLA in healthy donors. Primers included in the PCR were 60 Vbeta and 13 Jbeta primers. TCRdb's copy holds only in-frame clones and misses some; the assay was immunoSEQ multiplex PCR. Here the sample spans some 130,000 clones, about 80% being singletons. The sequenced material came from PBMCs. The receptor set was obtained from a human donor in good health.

The sample holds one count of this clone. V usage is TRBV28 and J usage is TRBJ2-5; maybe TRBD1 (6 bases). Germline V gene lookup returns CDR1 MDHEN and CDR2 SYDVKM. The CDR3 has 13 amino acids. The V end lost 5 bases, the J end lost 4 bases, and 11 bases lay between the germline ends. The CDR3 coding sequence is TGTGCCAGCAGTACAGGGTTGTCAGAGACCCAGTACTTC. This gives the protein CASSTGLSETQYF.

A word on this clone: Additional DNA sequences in this sample encode the identical CDR3. V is TRBV6-5 and J is TRBJ2-7; 12 positions match TRBD1. Germline CDR1 reads MNHEY; CDR2 reads SVGAGI. The V gene end was trimmed by 3 bases and the J gene end by 4 bases; junction bases not matched to a gene: 4. The CDR3 has 15 amino acids. The CDR3 reads CASSYRGQGAYEQYF. DNA for the CDR3: TGTGCCAGCAGTTATAGGGGACAGGGGGCTTACGAGCAGTACTTC.

In the case of this clone: One end of the junction does not line up with germline, which may come from a read error. The chain couples TRBV28 to TRBJ1-1; 10 bases fit TRBD1. CDR3 size: 14 residues. Germline CDR1 MDHEN, CDR2 SYDVKM. The CDR3 region is CASSLWVGQGFPSF. For the CDR3, the DNA is TGTGCCAGCAGTTTATGGGTGGGACAGGGGTTTCCTTCCTTT.

CDR3 nucleotides: TGCGCCAGCAGCTTGGGACTAGCGGGGTCCCAAGAGACCCAGTACTTC. Its translation: CASSLGLAGSQETQYF. The chain has TRBV5-1 and TRBJ2-5; 11 nucleotides agree with TRBD2. With V trimmed by 0 bases and J by 1 base, 2 bases remained unmatched. This CDR3 contains 16 residues. Looked up from germline, CDR1 is SGHRS and CDR2 is YFSETQ.

CDR3 DNA sequence: TGCGCCAGCAGCAGCGAGGGACAGGTCTATGGCTACACCTTC. Encoded protein: CASSSEGQVYGYTF. The V call is TRBV5-1, the J call TRBJ1-2; 8 bases are a match to TRBD1. With 4 bases clipped from V and 4 bases from J, the junction kept 6 bases outside the gene matches. CDR3 length: 14 amino acids. Germline V gene sequence: CDR1 SGHRS, CDR2 YFSETQ.

In nucleotides, the CDR3 is TGTGCCAGCAGTGAATGGGACAGACGCACCGGGGAGCTGTTTTTT. As protein: CASSEWDRRTGELFF. The chain joins TRBV2 to TRBJ2-2, with 7 bases that match TRBD1. CDR1 is SNHLY, CDR2 FYNNEI, per germline. With V trimmed by 2 bases and J by 4 bases, 4 bases remained unmatched. The CDR3 totals 15 residues. Full variable domain (rest looked up from reference TRBV2 and TRBJ2-2): EPEVTQTPSHQVTQMGQEVILRCVPISNHLYFYWYRQILGQKVEFLVSFYNNEISEKSEIFDDQFSVERPDGSNFTLKIRSTKLEDSAMYFCASSEWDRRTGELFFGEGSRLTVL.

The chain joins TRBV6-1 to TRBJ1-2, with 7 bases fitting TRBD1. Trimming removed 1 base from V and 4 bases from J; junction bases left unmatched: 6. Germline lookup yields CDR1 MNHNS and CDR2 SASEGT. The CDR3 is 15 amino acids. The CDR3 protein is CASSEVPGQTYGYTF. The CDR3 coding sequence is TGTGCCAGCAGTGAAGTTCCGGGACAGACCTATGGCTACACCTTC.

The chain carries TRBV25-1 and TRBJ1-4, with D possibly TRBD1 on 5 matching bases. The V and J ends lost 0 bases and 2 bases respectively, with 13 bases between them. Germline CDR1 MGHDK, CDR2 SYGVNS. CDR3 length equals 17 residues. This CDR3 is CASSEYRRGWTNEKLFF. The CDR3, as DNA: TGTGCCAGCAGTGAATATCGGAGGGGTTGGACTAATGAAAAACTGTTTTTT.

The chain carries TRBV27 and TRBJ1-5; D gene uncertain. The V and J ends lost 3 bases and 5 bases respectively, with 8 bases between them. The CDR3 length is 13 residues. Germline V CDR1 and CDR2: MNHEY, SMNVEV (reference sequence). CDR3: CASSFGMYQPQHF. In DNA, the CDR3 is TGTGCCAGCAGTTTCGGGATGTATCAGCCCCAGCATTTT.

J is TRBJ2-5 and V is TRBV5-1; D uncertain. This CDR3 spans 14 amino acids. Germline CDR1 reads SGHRS; CDR2 reads YFSETQ. V was clipped by 0 bases and J by 2 bases, with 8 bases between them. DNA for the CDR3: TGCGCCAGCAGCTTGGACACGTTACAAGAGACCCAGTACTTC. Translation: CASSLDTLQETQYF.

The chain employs TRBV7-6 and TRBJ1-6, with no clear D. In germline, CDR1 is SGHVS, CDR2 FNYEAQ. The length of the CDR3 is 15 residues. V shed 2 bases and J shed 9 bases, with 14 bases lying between them. The CDR3 region is CASSLTAGMGSPLHF. The CDR3 DNA sequence: TGTGCCAGCAGCTTAACGGCGGGTATGGGTTCACCCCTCCACTTT.

This clone was seen a few times. The chain has TRBV6-1 and TRBJ1-5; TRBD1 matches at 7 bases. The CDR3 runs 13 residues. Trimming at V came to 4 bases and at J to 7 bases, leaving 4 bases not matched to a gene. Looked up from germline, CDR1 is MNHNS and CDR2 is SASEGT. The CDR3 region has the DNA TGTGCCAGCAGTGGAGGGGGCTGGCAGCCCCAGCATTTT. It specifies CASSGGGWQPQHF.

This chain connects TRBV2 to TRBJ1-5, with D maybe TRBD1 (6 bases). Germline values: CDR1 SNHLY, CDR2 FYNNEI. The CDR3 loop spans 14 amino acids. Trimming took off 6 bases at V and 4 bases at J, with 13 bases between the two ends. The CDR3 sequence is CASSGRGYNQPQHF. CDR3 sequence (DNA): TGTGCCAGCAGCGGCAGGGGTTATAATCAGCCCCAGCATTTT.

V and J are TRBV6-5 and TRBJ1-5; 8 bases agree with TRBD1. With V trimmed by 6 bases and J by 6 bases, 1 base remained unmatched. This CDR3 comprises 12 residues. Germline CDR1 and CDR2: MNHEY and SVGAGI. CDR3 loop: CASRTGGQPQHF. The CDR3 DNA is TGTGCCAGCAGAACAGGGGGTCAGCCCCAGCATTTT.

This clone was detected a few times. The chain carries TRBV6-5 and TRBJ1-3, with 8 bases matching TRBD1. The CDR3 loop spans 15 amino acids. Germline lookup yields CDR1 MNHEY and CDR2 SVGAGI. Trimming removed 2 bases from V and 4 bases from J; junction bases left unmatched: 4. CDR3 bases: TGTGCCAGCAGTTACAGGACAGGGTCAGGAAACACCATATATTTT. Translated: CASSYRTGSGNTIYF.

The chain carries TRBV7-2 and TRBJ2-7; weak D call: TRBD1 (6 bases). V lost 5 bases, J lost 3 bases, and 14 bases lay in between. This CDR3 region has 14 residues. The V gene's germline CDR1 is SGHTA and CDR2 FQGNSA. The chain's CDR3 is CASSLKGDDYEQYF. The CDR3, as DNA: TGTGCCAGCAGCCTAAAGGGGGACGACTACGAGCAGTACTTC.

This rearrangement joins TRBV2 to TRBJ2-7; 8 bases fit TRBD1. This CDR3 spans 13 amino acids. CDR1 is SNHLY and CDR2 is FYNNEI in the germline V gene. J lost 7 bases, V lost 3 bases, and 5 bases had no gene match. The CDR3 DNA reads as TGTGCCAGCAGTGACGACAGGGGTTGGGAGCAGTACTTC. Its translation is CASSDDRGWEQYF. Drawing the rest from reference TRBV2 and TRBJ2-7, the complete variable domain is EPEVTQTPSHQVTQMGQEVILRCVPISNHLYFYWYRQILGQKVEFLVSFYNNEISEKSEIFDDQFSVERPDGSNFTLKIRSTKLEDSAMYFCASSDDRGWEQYFGPGTRLTVT.

The V and J genes are TRBV7-8 and TRBJ1-1; maybe TRBD1 (5 bases). V was shortened by 1 base and J by 3 bases, with 9 bases between the two germline ends. Germline V gene lookup returns CDR1 SGHVS and CDR2 FQNEAQ. The CDR3 totals 14 residues. In DNA, the CDR3 is TGTGCCAGCAGCTTAGAACAGGCTGACACTGAAGCTTTCTTT. It encodes CASSLEQADTEAFF.

In regard to this clone: Mismatch with germline at one junction end may stem from a read error. Other DNA sequences within the sample encode an identical CDR3. The rearrangement joins TRBV19 to TRBJ1-1; weak D call: TRBD1 (6 bases). Germline V CDR1 and CDR2: LNHDA, SQIVND (reference sequence). This CDR3 is built from 12 residues. The CDR3 region has the DNA TGTGCCAGTAGTATCAGTCCAGGGGAAGCCTTCTTT. Protein product: CASSISPGEAFF.

V gene TRBV27 combines with J gene TRBJ1-2; 10 positions agree with TRBD1. Per the germline V gene, CDR1 is MNHEY and CDR2 is SMNVEV (reference sequence). V lost 7 bases to trimming and J lost 6 bases; unmatched junction nucleotides: 8. This CDR3 contains 14 residues. DNA of the CDR3: TGTGCCAGCACCGCGACAGGGGGCCGGGATGGCTACACCTTC. The encoded protein is CASTATGGRDGYTF.

The gene calls are TRBV28 and TRBJ2-5, with a possible D match to TRBD2 (6 bases). Gene TRBJ2-7 matches the end of the DNA better, so the J call may be wrong. The CDR3 spans 16 residues. Germline values: CDR1 MDHEN, CDR2 SYDVKM. As DNA, the CDR3 is TGTGCCAGCAGTTTGCAAAGGAGGGAGCGGTCCTACGAGCAGTACTTC. Protein product: CASSLQRRERSYEQYF.

This rearrangement joins TRBV9 to TRBJ2-1, with 13 bases lining up with TRBD2. V lost 3 bases to trimming and J lost 3 bases; unmatched junction nucleotides: 9. Germline V gene sequence: CDR1 SGDLS, CDR2 YYNGEE. CDR3 length: 18 amino acids. CDR3 loop: CASSATILAGGHYNEQFF. CDR3 in DNA: TGTGCCAGCAGCGCCACCATACTAGCGGGGGGGCACTACAATGAGCAGTTCTTC.

This clone was detected a few times. The chain is built from TRBV6-5 and TRBJ1-5; 7 nucleotides match TRBD1. This CDR3 spans 14 amino acids. Germline V gives CDR1 MNHEY, CDR2 SVGAGI. J gave up 3 bases and V 10 bases, and 9 bases lay outside the gene matches. The CDR3 DNA reads TGTGCCATCAGCACAGGGGACCTCAATCAGCCCCAGCATTTT. This encodes CAISTGDLNQPQHF.

The genes are TRBV20-1 and TRBJ2-7; the D is unclear. CDR1 and CDR2 from the germline V gene are DFQATT and SNEGSKA (reference sequence). Trimming took off 6 bases at V and 3 bases at J, with 9 bases between the two ends. This CDR3 is 11 amino acids long. The CDR3 loop reads CSAWASYEQYF. The CDR3 bases are TGCAGTGCGTGGGCGAGCTACGAGCAGTACTTC.

V usage is TRBV9 and J usage is TRBJ1-1; TRBD1 might be the D (5 bases). Trimming pared 0 bases from V and 8 bases from J, leaving 5 bases between. The CDR3 runs to 11 residues. Germline V CDR1 and CDR2: SGDLS, YYNGEE. CDR3 amino acids: CASSVDREAFF. The CDR3 DNA is TGTGCCAGCAGCGTAGACAGGGAAGCTTTCTTT.

V is TRBV4-1 and J is TRBJ2-5; 13 positions agree with TRBD2. The V segment lost 4 bases and the J segment 4 bases; nucleotides outside the gene matches: 12. CDR1 is MGHRA and CDR2 is YSYEKL in the germline V gene. This CDR3 has 18 residues. The CDR3 loop is CASSLTLAGGPIIETQYF. DNA for the CDR3: TGCGCCAGCAGCCTCACACTAGCGGGGGGGCCAATCATAGAGACCCAGTACTTC.

This clone has only one observation. This chain uses TRBV5-1 with TRBJ2-5; tentative D call: TRBD2 (6 bases). The end of the DNA fits TRBJ2-7 better, so the J call may be wrong. Germline CDR1 reads SGHRS; CDR2 reads YFSETQ. The CDR3 has 14 amino acids. CDR3 bases: TGCGCCAGCAGCTTAGGCGGGGTGGGCCACGAGCAGTACTTC. The encoded protein is CASSLGGVGHEQYF.